These T cell receptor beta chains were read from a single sample in a study of shared clonotypes between healthy human individuals. TCRdb's copy holds only in-frame clones and misses some; the assay was immunoSEQ multiplex PCR. The sample lists about 600,000 clones; around 97% were seen once. The specimen was naive CD4+ T cells sorted from blood. These receptors were taken from a woman aged 30 to 39 in good health. CDR3s include the opening cysteine and the closing phenylalanine or tryptophan. The D gene is left open where the match is weak. Where a row states a size, it is once, few, many or the class of an expanded clone; other rows omit it.

TRBJ2-7 TRBD2 TRBV11-2 - TGTGCCAGCAGCAGTCCTCTACTAGCGGACACTTACGAGCAGTACTTC CASSSPLLADTYEQYF
TRBJ2-7 - TRBV25-1 - TGTGCCAGCAGTCCTGATAGGACTGGCTCCTACGAGCAGTACTTC CASSPDRTGSYEQYF
TRBJ2-5 TRBD1 TRBV6-5 - TGTGCCAGCAGTTACACCACAGGGGGAGGTGAGACCCAGTACTTC CASSYTTGGGETQYF
TRBJ1-4 TRBD1 TRBV27 - TGTGCCAGCAGCCGACAGGGTAGGGGTGAAAAACTGTTTTTT CASSRQGRGEKLFF
TRBJ2-1 TRBD2 TRBV5-1 once TGCGCCAGCAGCTTGGAACTAGCGGGACTCAATGAGCAGTTCTTC CASSLELAGLNEQFF
TRBJ2-1 - TRBV6-5 - TGTGCCAGCAGTTACTCATCTAACGGGAGATATGAGCAGTTCTTC CASSYSSNGRYEQFF
TRBJ2-7 - TRBV5-1 - TGCGCCAGCAGCTTAGATCCGGGACTGGATTACGAGCAGTACTTC CASSLDPGLDYEQYF
TRBJ2-3 - TRBV28 - TGTGCCAGCACCGGACCTTGGCCAGATACGCAGTATTTT CASTGPWPDTQYF
TRBJ2-7 TRBD1 TRBV6-5 - TGTGCCAGCAGTTACTCTGGACAGGGGAGGGGTAAGCAGTACTTC CASSYSGQGRGKQYF
TRBJ2-4 - TRBV9 - TGTGCCAGCAGCGCCCAGGGGCTTTTGGCCAAAAACATTCAGTACTTC CASSAQGLLAKNIQYF
TRBJ2-3 TRBD2 TRBV11-2 - TGTGCCAGCAGCACCCCGAGGGGACTAGCGAGAAACACAGATACGCAGTATTTT CASSTPRGLARNTDTQYF
TRBJ2-5 - TRBV5-6 - TGTGCCAGCAGCAACAGGGTCAACCAAGAGACCCAGTACTTC CASSNRVNQETQYF
TRBJ2-2 TRBD2 TRBV15 - TGTGCCACCAGCAGAGGGACTAGCGGGCGCACCGGGGAGCTGTTTTTT CATSRGTSGRTGELFF
TRBJ2-1 TRBD1 TRBV7-9 once TGTGCCAGCAGCTTAGAGGGGTCAGGGGGAGAGCAGTTCTTC CASSLEGSGGEQFF
TRBJ2-1 - TRBV19 - TGTGCCAGTAGTATGGGGGGAATTGAGCAGTTCTTC CASSMGGIEQFF